This passage covers 8 T cell receptor beta chains from one sample sequenced in a study of T cell changes during pregnancy in multiple sclerosis (dated by TCRdb to the late 2010s). Library prep was done by the immunoSEQ multiplex PCR assay. TCRdb took over this immuneACCESS table, retaining in-frame rearrangements with V and J assigned. Such tables are incomplete; in checked studies, under half of the missing clones stem from an unresolved V gene, and the remainder is unexplained. A total of roughly 34,000 clones appear in this sample, approximately 91% of them only once. The top ten constitute around 4.3% of the sample. The sample in question was peripheral blood, obtained in the second trimester of pregnancy. These receptors all come from a female donor in good health, enrolled as a control in a pregnancy study.

This rearrangement joins TRBV7-2 to TRBJ2-7; TRBD1 might be the D (5 bases). This CDR3 contains 13 residues. V was shortened by 6 bases and J by 1 base, with 10 bases between the two germline ends. Germline V lookup: CDR1 SGHTA, CDR2 FQGNSA. CDR3 region: CASSSDTSYEQYF. The CDR3 DNA reads as TGTGCCAGCAGTTCGGACACTTCCTACGAGCAGTACTTC.

The gene calls are TRBV14 and TRBJ2-5; 10 nucleotides line up with TRBD2. The germline CDR1 and CDR2 sequences are SGHDN and FVKESK. After removal of 1 base from V and 5 bases from J, the junction contained 1 base not matched to a gene. CDR3 length equals 14 residues. CDR3 bases: TGTGCCAGCAGCCAAGCGGGACTAGCGGAGACCCAGTACTTC. Residues: CASSQAGLAETQYF. Together with reference TRBV14 and TRBJ2-5, the CDR3 gives the full variable domain: EAGVTQFPSHSVIEKGQTVTLRCDPISGHDNLYWYRRVMGKEIKFLLHFVKESKQDESGMPNNRFLAERTGGTYSTLKVQPAELEDSGVYFCASSQAGLAETQYFGPGTRLLVL.

The chain employs TRBV28 and TRBJ2-7, with D possibly matching TRBD2 (6 bases). Germline CDR1 reads MDHEN; CDR2 reads SYDVKM. V gave up 10 bases and J gave up 6 bases, with 13 bases separating them. The CDR3 covers 11 residues. The CDR3 region is CATVRGGEQYF. CDR3 DNA: TGTGCCACCGTCCGGGGAGGCGAGCAGTACTTC. The variable domain in full, completed from reference TRBV28 and TRBJ2-7, reads DVKVTQSSRYLVKRTGEKVFLECVQDMDHENMFWYRQDPGLGLRLIYFSYDVKMKEKGDIPEGYSVSREKKERFSLILESASTNQTSMYLCATVRGGEQYFGPGTRLTVT.

This chain uses TRBV4-2 with TRBJ1-2, with 7 bases aligning to TRBD1. Per the germline V gene, CDR1 is LGHNA and CDR2 is YNFKEQ. Unmatched junction bases numbered 6, after V lost 0 bases and J lost 2 bases. There are 16 residues in the CDR3. The CDR3 coding sequence is TGTGCCAGCAGCCAAGATCTGGGGACAGCCAACTATGGCTACACCTTC. Amino acid sequence: CASSQDLGTANYGYTF.

The chain couples TRBV6-4 to TRBJ2-2; 11 bases are a match to TRBD2. Germline loops: CDR1 MRHNA, CDR2 SNTAGT. Trimming cost V 0 bases and J 2 bases; bases outside gene matches: 8. The CDR3 sequence is 19 residues long. The DNA of the CDR3 is TGTGCCAGCAGTGACTCGGGTACTAGCGGGGGCCTAAACACCGGGGAGCTGTTTTTT. It is translated as CASSDSGTSGGLNTGELFF.

V gene TRBV25-1 combines with J gene TRBJ2-7; 7 nucleotides match TRBD2. CDR1 is MGHDK and CDR2 is SYGVNS in the germline V gene. The trim removed 6 bases at V and 3 bases at J, leaving 11 bases unmatched. The CDR3 loop spans 15 amino acids. The CDR3 region has the DNA TGTGCCAGCAGCACCCCCTCGGGGAGGGGCTACGAGCAGTACTTC. This encodes CASSTPSGRGYEQYF.

The chain recombines TRBV25-1 with TRBJ1-1; D is unclear. In germline, CDR1 is MGHDK, CDR2 SYGVNS. The CDR3 has 15 amino acids. Trimming shortened V by 4 bases and J by 2 bases, and 14 bases separated the two germline ends. The chain's CDR3 is CASSADTLTNTEAFF. DNA of the CDR3: TGTGCCAGCAGTGCGGATACTCTGACTAACACTGAAGCTTTCTTT.

The chain links TRBV5-1 to TRBJ2-7, with D maybe TRBD2 (5 bases). The CDR3 has 15 residues. Trimming removed 0 bases at V and 2 bases at J, with 12 bases between. CDR1 and CDR2 (germline): SGHRS, YFSETQ. In DNA, the CDR3 is TGCGCCAGCAGCTTGGAGGGTCTAGCAGCCTACGAGCAGTACTTC. It is translated as CASSLEGLAAYEQYF.